This TCR beta chain was profiled in a study of neurological immune-mediated disorders. The V gene lost 4 bases and the J gene lost 10 bases, with 13 bases spanning the gap. Germline CDR1 is KGHDR and CDR2 is SFDVKD. This CDR3 region has 13 residues. This clonotype has a count of ten or more. TCRdb re-called the 5' RACE reads through MiXCR, storing one row per CDR3 protein. Of about 50,000 distinct CDR3 sequences listed, 3% to 3.5% are singletons. The clonotype comes from a woman in her forties or fifties with multiple sclerosis. The chain employs TRBV24-1 and TRBJ2-1; the D gene is possibly TRBD1 (6 bases). The sequencing sample was made of PBMCs. CDR3 region: CATSDPDREEQFF. The CDR3, as DNA: TGTGCCACCAGTGACCCGGACAGAGAGGAGCAGTTCTTC.